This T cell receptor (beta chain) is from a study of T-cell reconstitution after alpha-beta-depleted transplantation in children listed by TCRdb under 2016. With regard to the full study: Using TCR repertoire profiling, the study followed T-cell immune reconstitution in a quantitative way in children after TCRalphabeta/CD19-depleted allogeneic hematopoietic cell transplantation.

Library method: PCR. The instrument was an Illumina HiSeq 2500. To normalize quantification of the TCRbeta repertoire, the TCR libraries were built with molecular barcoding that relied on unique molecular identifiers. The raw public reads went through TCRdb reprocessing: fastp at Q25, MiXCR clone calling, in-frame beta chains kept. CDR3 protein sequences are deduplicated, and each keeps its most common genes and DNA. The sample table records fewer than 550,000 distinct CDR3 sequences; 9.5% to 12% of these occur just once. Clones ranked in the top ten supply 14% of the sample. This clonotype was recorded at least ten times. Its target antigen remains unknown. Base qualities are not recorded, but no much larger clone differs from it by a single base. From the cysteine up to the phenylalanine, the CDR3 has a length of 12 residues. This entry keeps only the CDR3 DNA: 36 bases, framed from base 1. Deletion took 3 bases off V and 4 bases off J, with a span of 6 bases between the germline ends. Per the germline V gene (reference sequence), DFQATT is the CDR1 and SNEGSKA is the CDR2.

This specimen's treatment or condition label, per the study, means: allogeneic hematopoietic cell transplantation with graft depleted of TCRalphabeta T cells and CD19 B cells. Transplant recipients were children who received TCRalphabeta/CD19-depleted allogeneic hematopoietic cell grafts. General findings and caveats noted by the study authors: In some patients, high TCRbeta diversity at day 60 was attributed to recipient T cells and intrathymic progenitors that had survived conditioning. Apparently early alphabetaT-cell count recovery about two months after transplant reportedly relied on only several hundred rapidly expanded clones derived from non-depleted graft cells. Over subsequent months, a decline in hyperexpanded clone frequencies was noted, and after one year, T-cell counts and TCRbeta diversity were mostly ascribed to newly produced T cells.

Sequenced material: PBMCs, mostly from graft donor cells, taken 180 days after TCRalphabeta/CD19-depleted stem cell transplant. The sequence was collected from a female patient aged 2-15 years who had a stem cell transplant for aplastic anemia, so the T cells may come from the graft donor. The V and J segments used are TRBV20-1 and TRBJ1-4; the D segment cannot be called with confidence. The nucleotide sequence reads TGCAGTGCTAGGGGCCGTAATGAAAAACTGTTTTTT. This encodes CSARGRNEKLFF.